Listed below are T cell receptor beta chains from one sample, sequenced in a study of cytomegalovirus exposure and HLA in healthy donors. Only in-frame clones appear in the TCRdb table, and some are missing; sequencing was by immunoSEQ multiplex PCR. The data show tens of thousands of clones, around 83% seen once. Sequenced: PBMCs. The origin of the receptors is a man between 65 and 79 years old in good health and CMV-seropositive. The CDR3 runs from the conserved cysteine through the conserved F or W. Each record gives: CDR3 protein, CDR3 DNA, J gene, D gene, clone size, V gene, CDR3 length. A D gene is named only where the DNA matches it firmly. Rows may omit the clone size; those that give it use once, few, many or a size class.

CDR3aa: CASSEGQGGQPQHF; CDR3nt: TGTGCCAGCTCAGAAGGACAGGGGGGTCAGCCCCAGCATTTT; j_gene: TRBJ1-5; d_gene: TRBD1; abundance: .; v_gene: TRBV18; len: 14
CDR3aa: CASSSGMLNTGELFF; CDR3nt: TGCGCCAGCAGCAGCGGAATGTTGAACACCGGGGAGCTGTTTTTT; j_gene: TRBJ2-2; d_gene: .; abundance: .; v_gene: TRBV5-1; len: 15
CDR3aa: CASSRIRDSGEAFF; CDR3nt: TGTGCCAGCAGCCGGATCCGGGACAGTGGTGAAGCTTTCTTT; j_gene: TRBJ1-1; d_gene: TRBD1; abundance: .; v_gene: TRBV5-5; len: 14
CDR3aa: CASSWDRENEQYF; CDR3nt: TGTGCCAGCAGCTGGGACAGGGAGAACGAGCAGTACTTC; j_gene: TRBJ2-7; d_gene: TRBD1; abundance: .; v_gene: TRBV7-2; len: 13
CDR3aa: CASSGDRVDEKLFF; CDR3nt: TGTGCCAGCAGCGGGGACAGGGTGGACGAAAAACTGTTTTTT; j_gene: TRBJ1-4; d_gene: TRBD1; abundance: .; v_gene: TRBV7-9; len: 14
CDR3aa: CASSLEGALANYGYTF; CDR3nt: TGTGCCAGCAGCTTGGAAGGGGCGCTAGCTAACTATGGCTACACCTTC; j_gene: TRBJ1-2; d_gene: .; abundance: .; v_gene: TRBV5-4; len: 16
CDR3aa: CASKGSYGEQYF; CDR3nt: TGTGCCAGTAAAGGTTCGTACGGGGAGCAGTACTTC; j_gene: TRBJ2-7; d_gene: .; abundance: .; v_gene: TRBV19; len: 12
CDR3aa: CAISPRLDQETQYF; CDR3nt: TGTGCCATCAGTCCGAGACTAGACCAAGAGACCCAGTACTTC; j_gene: TRBJ2-5; d_gene: .; abundance: .; v_gene: TRBV10-3; len: 14
CDR3aa: CASSAGSQRRYEQYF; CDR3nt: TGTGCCAGCAGCGCCGGGTCGCAGAGACGCTACGAGCAGTACTTC; j_gene: TRBJ2-7; d_gene: .; abundance: .; v_gene: TRBV2; len: 15
CDR3aa: CAVFGGERVYGYTF; CDR3nt: TGTGCCGTCTTTGGCGGGGAGAGGGTCTATGGCTACACCTTC; j_gene: TRBJ1-2; d_gene: .; abundance: .; v_gene: TRBV28; len: 14
CDR3aa: CASSEGLADYEQYF; CDR3nt: TGTGCCAGCAGCGAGGGACTAGCGGACTACGAGCAGTACTTC; j_gene: TRBJ2-7; d_gene: TRBD2; abundance: .; v_gene: TRBV5-4; len: 14
CDR3aa: CASSSRRLAGGYEQYF; CDR3nt: TGTGCCAGCAGCTCACGGCGTCTAGCGGGGGGCTACGAGCAGTACTTC; j_gene: TRBJ2-7; d_gene: TRBD2; abundance: .; v_gene: TRBV7-8; len: 16
CDR3aa: CASSDARDSPLHF; CDR3nt: TGTGCCAGCAGTGATGCACGGGATTCACCCCTCCACTTT; j_gene: TRBJ1-6; d_gene: .; abundance: .; v_gene: TRBV2; len: 13
CDR3aa: CAISGGITSPNYGYTF; CDR3nt: TGTGCCATCAGCGGAGGCATCACGTCGCCTAACTATGGCTACACCTTC; j_gene: TRBJ1-2; d_gene: .; abundance: .; v_gene: TRBV10-3; len: 16
CDR3aa: CASSFMAALNTEAFF; CDR3nt: TGTGCCAGCAGTTTCATGGCGGCCTTGAACACTGAAGCTTTCTTT; j_gene: TRBJ1-1; d_gene: .; abundance: .; v_gene: TRBV27; len: 15
CDR3aa: CASSQEGGRTGELFF; CDR3nt: TGCGCCAGCAGCCAAGAAGGAGGGCGTACCGGGGAGCTGTTTTTT; j_gene: TRBJ2-2; d_gene: .; abundance: .; v_gene: TRBV4-1; len: 15
CDR3aa: CASSLASLAGGQETQYF; CDR3nt: TGTGCCAGCAGCTTAGCGAGCCTAGCGGGAGGCCAAGAGACCCAGTACTTC; j_gene: TRBJ2-5; d_gene: TRBD2; abundance: .; v_gene: TRBV7-8; len: 17
CDR3aa: CASSLAGTSYEQYF; CDR3nt: TGCGCCAGCAGCTTGGCGGGAACCTCCTACGAGCAGTACTTC; j_gene: TRBJ2-7; d_gene: .; abundance: .; v_gene: TRBV5-1; len: 14
CDR3aa: CASSQETSGYYEQYF; CDR3nt: TGTGCCAGCAGCCAAGAAACTAGCGGTTACTACGAGCAGTACTTC; j_gene: TRBJ2-7; d_gene: TRBD2; abundance: .; v_gene: TRBV4-2; len: 15
CDR3aa: CASSSGWFTEAFF; CDR3nt: TGTGCCAGCAGCTCAGGGTGGTTCACTGAAGCTTTCTTT; j_gene: TRBJ1-1; d_gene: .; abundance: once; v_gene: TRBV7-9; len: 13
CDR3aa: CASTHDSKGIHGYTF; CDR3nt: TGTGCCAGCACCCACGACTCGAAGGGGATCCATGGCTACACCTTC; j_gene: TRBJ1-2; d_gene: .; abundance: .; v_gene: TRBV28; len: 15
CDR3aa: CASSLEGQPQHF; CDR3nt: TGTGCCAGCAGTTTAGAGGGTCAGCCCCAGCATTTT; j_gene: TRBJ1-5; d_gene: .; abundance: once; v_gene: TRBV28; len: 12
CDR3aa: CASSVEASGGRDTQYF; CDR3nt: TGTGCCAGCAGCGTAGAGGCTAGCGGGGGCCGGGATACGCAGTATTTT; j_gene: TRBJ2-3; d_gene: TRBD2; abundance: few; v_gene: TRBV9; len: 16
CDR3aa: CASSLIRESTEAFF; CDR3nt: TGTGCCAGCAGCTTGATTCGGGAGAGCACTGAAGCTTTCTTT; j_gene: TRBJ1-1; d_gene: .; abundance: .; v_gene: TRBV5-5; len: 14
CDR3aa: CASSASQGADTEAFF; CDR3nt: TGTGCCAGCAGTGCCTCACAGGGGGCGGACACTGAAGCTTTCTTT; j_gene: TRBJ1-1; d_gene: TRBD1; abundance: once; v_gene: TRBV25-1; len: 15
CDR3aa: CAISHGQGATEKLFF; CDR3nt: TGTGCCATCAGTCATGGACAGGGGGCGACGGAAAAACTGTTTTTT; j_gene: TRBJ1-4; d_gene: TRBD1; abundance: .; v_gene: TRBV10-3; len: 15
CDR3aa: CASTAQFEGPGEQYF; CDR3nt: TGTGCCAGCACGGCGCAGTTTGAAGGCCCGGGGGAGCAGTACTTC; j_gene: TRBJ2-7; d_gene: .; abundance: .; v_gene: TRBV6-6; len: 15
CDR3aa: CASSTRDITYSPLHF; CDR3nt: TGCGCCAGCAGCACCCGGGACATAACATATTCACCCCTCCACTTT; j_gene: TRBJ1-6; d_gene: .; abundance: .; v_gene: TRBV4-1; len: 15
CDR3aa: CATSSTVRKELAKNIQYF; CDR3nt: TGTGCCACCAGCTCTACGGTGAGGAAGGAACTAGCCAAAAACATTCAGTACTTC; j_gene: TRBJ2-4; d_gene: .; abundance: .; v_gene: TRBV15; len: 18
CDR3aa: CSGLEGTDTQYF; CDR3nt: TGCAGCGGACTAGAGGGCACAGATACGCAGTATTTT; j_gene: TRBJ2-3; d_gene: .; abundance: .; v_gene: TRBV29-1; len: 12
CDR3aa: CASSRDIGALQETQYF; CDR3nt: TGTGCCAGCAGCCGGGACATTGGGGCCTTACAAGAGACCCAGTACTTC; j_gene: TRBJ2-5; d_gene: .; abundance: .; v_gene: TRBV7-9; len: 16